The present TCR beta chain was sequenced within a study of shared T cell receptors in the human thymus (dated by TCRdb to the early 2020s). Looking at the study overall: The study examined how self-reactive, shared T-cell receptor alpha chains are generated in the human thymus.

Remarks on this clone: Its antigen has not been determined. Qualities for individual bases were not recorded, and no much larger clone is one base off.

Relative to germline, V is missing 0 bases and J is missing 4 bases, with 6 bases of the junction outside any gene match. Taken from cysteine to phenylalanine, the CDR3 has 18 residues. Only CDR3 DNA remains: 54 bases, in frame from the first base. CDR1 and CDR2, per the germline V gene, are LGHNA and YSLEER. Libraries came from the immunoSEQ multiplex PCR assay. Imported from immuneACCESS, the table was reduced by TCRdb to in-frame sequences with V and J called. These copies leave out some clones; in studies compared against another copy, an unresolved V gene accounts for under half, and the cause of the remainder is not known. The table for this sample lists about 660,000 clones; over 75% of them were counted only once. The ten most abundant clones make up 0.0095% to 0.011% of the sample. The data were also submitted as part of a second study, on human thymus T cells. As that second study puts it: In Finland, the donors were immunologically healthy infants who were having open corrective cardiac surgery for congenital heart defects. Thymus tissue was collected as surgical resects that were removed during corrective cardiac surgery. Usage of V and J gene segments appeared to be biased in both the thymic and the peripheral blood repertoires. According to the related research, thymic TCR repertoires were highly overlapping among unrelated individuals. The study characterized TCR alpha and beta repertoires from under 10 infant thymus samples and a few related peripheral blood samples. The cohort included six male and two female infants, with donor ages spanning 7 to 244 days. After being mechanically released from the tissue, thymocytes were kept at -70 degrees C in pellets of 10-30 million cells. Genomic DNA was extracted from frozen cell pellets with a QIAsymphony instrument. The immunoSEQ multiplex PCR assay was used to amplify the TCRB and TCRAD loci from a standardized amount of quality-controlled genomic DNA. The V(D)J region was spanned by amplicons of a length sufficient to cover the CDR3 and to identify V and J genes. Through the commercial immunoSEQ service, the amplicons were sequenced on an Illumina platform. Primer bias and sequencing errors were corrected using previously described methods, and TCRAD and TCRB definitions followed the IMGT database. Repertoires were analysed with immunoSEQ Analyzer 3.0 and VDJTools, covering basic statistics, V/J segment usage, diversity estimates, rarefaction and pairwise overlap. Diversity was estimated using the Chao1, ChaoE, Efron-Thisted, Shannon and inverse Simpson indices, and was also estimated on datasets down-sampled to the size of the smallest sample. Repertoire overlap was determined by strict matching of CDR3 nucleotide sequence, V gene and J gene, and Jaccard-based multidimensional scaling clustering was applied. On average, thymus samples yielded around 850,000 unique TCRB clonotypes, whereas blood samples yielded approximately 84,000.

Sequenced input: thymocytes. The sequence links TRBV4-3 to TRBJ2-1; 13 bases in the middle match TRBD2. The clonotype originates from a boy less than two years old with a congenital heart defect. Donor details come from another sample of the same person, matched by shared clones. This receptor has the CDR3 CASSQDLGTSGAYNEQFF. The nucleotide sequence reads as follows: TGCGCCAGCAGCCAAGATCTAGGGACTAGCGGGGCTTACAATGAGCAGTTCTTC.